This T cell receptor (beta chain) was identified during a study of early T cells in non-severe SARS-CoV-2 infection. V shed 4 bases and J 2 bases; nucleotides not matched to a gene: 7. This CDR3 has 15 amino acids. Germline-derived CDR1 and CDR2 are MDHEN and SYDVKM. Using its own MiXCR run on the 5' RACE reads, TCRdb lists one record per CDR3 protein. The table records 40,000 to 60,000 distinct CDR3 sequences, about 7.4% of them present only once. The chain employs TRBV28 and TRBJ2-7, with 8 bases identical to TRBD2. The sequence came from an adult who was a healthcare worker with PCR-confirmed SARS-CoV-2 infection or an uninfected control (not recorded which). The sequencing sample was made of whole blood. CDR3 loop: CASSSLGLGAYEQYF. CDR3 DNA sequence: TGTGCCAGCAGTTCATTGGGACTAGGCGCCTACGAGCAGTACTTC.